The 28 T cell receptor beta chains in this list originate from one sample, sequenced in a study of regulatory T cells in long-lasting Graves disease. This sample's time point: newly diagnosed GD, antithyroid drugs for less than 3 months. RNA isolated from PBMCs was used to make the TCR library. Construction of the TCR beta libraries employed iRepertoire HTBI primers in conjunction with Arm-PCR of CDR3 regions. TCRdb independently ran MiXCR on the multiplex PCR reads; one entry per CDR3 protein. The table records 200,000 to 250,000 distinct CDR3 sequences, roughly 18% of them present only once. These same records also appear under a second study, on T cells in Graves' hyperthyroidism and ophthalmopathy.

Sequencing used peripheral blood mononuclear cells (PBMCs), obtained at new diagnosis, from a patient treated with antithyroid drugs. The receptor set was obtained from a woman aged 25-40 years with Graves disease.

The table lists this clonotype with many counts. V usage is TRBV7-3 and J usage is TRBJ2-5, with no clear D. V was shortened by 0 bases and J by 2 bases, with 13 bases between the two germline ends. Germline V gives CDR1 SGHTA, CDR2 FQGTGA. The CDR3 contains 16 residues. CDR3 in DNA: TGTGCCAGCAGCTTAACTGGCGTGGCGTATCAAGAGACCCAGTACTTC. Translating it yields CASSLTGVAYQETQYF. Supplemented by reference TRBV7-3 and TRBJ2-5, the full variable domain reads GAGVSQTPSNKVTEKGKYVELRCDPISGHTALYWYRQSLGQGPEFLIYFQGTGAADDSGLPNDRFFAVRPEGSVSTLKIQRTERGDSAVYLCASSLTGVAYQETQYFGPGTRLLVL.

This clonotype was observed many times. The V gene is TRBV7-3, the J gene TRBJ2-5; 8 nucleotides line up with TRBD1. The CDR3 consists of 17 residues. The trim removed 2 bases at V and 7 bases at J, leaving 15 bases unmatched. The germline gives CDR1 SGHTA, CDR2 FQGTGA. CDR3: CASSLAGQGTLSATQYF. DNA of the CDR3: TGTGCCAGCAGCTTAGCCGGACAGGGAACCCTTTCAGCGACCCAGTACTTC.

This clonotype has at least ten counts. The chain joins TRBV9 to TRBJ1-2; no clear D. The CDR3 sequence is 15 residues long. The germline V gene encodes CDR1 SGDLS and CDR2 YYNGEE. V shed 0 bases and J shed 0 bases, with 9 bases lying between them. The CDR3 coding sequence is TGTGCCAGCAGCGTAGACGGACGATCTAACTATGGCTACACCTTC. Its translation: CASSVDGRSNYGYTF. Together with reference TRBV9 and TRBJ1-2, the CDR3 gives the full variable domain: DSGVTQTPKHLITATGQRVTLRCSPRSGDLSVYWYQQSLDQGLQFLIQYYNGEERAKGNILERFSAQQFPDLHSELNLSSLELGDSALYFCASSVDGRSNYGYTFGSGTRLTVV.

This clonotype was observed many times. The chain joins TRBV24-1 to TRBJ2-6; tentatively, D is TRBD1 or TRBD2 (5 bases each). The CDR3 is 14 residues long. The V gene's germline CDR1 is KGHDR and CDR2 SFDVKD. Trimming removed 5 bases from V and 6 bases from J, with 10 bases in between. CDR3 amino acids: CATSGGYEANVLTF. As DNA, the CDR3 is TGTGCCACCAGTGGGGGGTACGAGGCCAACGTCCTGACTTTC.

This clonotype was seen at least ten times. This sequence joins TRBV2 and TRBJ1-4, with D hard to call. CDR3 length: 15 amino acids. Germline CDR1 is SNHLY and CDR2 is FYNNEI. Trimming cost V 7 bases and J 5 bases, with 17 bases left between them. CDR3 DNA: TGTGCCAGCATAAGGGCCCAAGGGTCCAATGAAAAACTGTTTTTT. Its translation: CASIRAQGSNEKLFF.

This clonotype was seen at least ten times. The V call is TRBV19, the J call TRBJ2-1, with TRBD2 matching 9 bases. Germline V CDR1 and CDR2: LNHDA, SQIVND (reference sequence). V trimming: 0 bases; J trimming: 5 bases; junction bases outside the gene matches: 5. The CDR3 has 16 residues. The CDR3 is CASSIDGGGVNNEQFF. DNA of the CDR3: TGTGCCAGTAGTATAGACGGCGGGGGGGTTAACAATGAGCAGTTCTTC.

At least ten counts were recorded for this clonotype. The rearrangement joins TRBV12-3 or TRBV12-4 to TRBJ2-7; D uncertain. The V gene lost 2 bases and the J gene lost 6 bases, with 5 bases spanning the gap. This CDR3 has 11 amino acids. The DNA for the CDR3 is TGTGCCAGCAGTTTACGTCGCGAGCAGTACTTC. It yields the protein CASSLRREQYF.

This clonotype showed up many times. The CDR3 reads CASGHGGNTGELFF. In DNA form, the CDR3 reads TGTGCCAGTGGACACGGGGGGAACACCGGGGAGCTGTTTTTT. This chain joins TRBV19 and TRBJ2-2, with D maybe TRBD2 (6 bases). The CDR3 spans 14 residues. The germline V and J ends were trimmed by 8 bases and 1 base, with 11 bases remaining between them. Germline-derived CDR1 and CDR2 are LNHDA and SQIVND (reference sequence).

This clonotype appeared a few times. The rearrangement uses TRBV28 and TRBJ2-5; 9 nucleotides agree with TRBD2. From germline, CDR1 is MDHEN and CDR2 SYDVKM. V was clipped by 4 bases and J by 5 bases; unmatched bases: 5. This CDR3 has 14 residues. The CDR3: CASSYAGGRETQYF. CDR3 nucleotide sequence: TGTGCCAGCAGTTACGCGGGAGGGCGTGAGACCCAGTACTTC.

The rearrangement joins TRBV10-3 to TRBJ1-1, with D possibly being TRBD1 (5 bases). This CDR3 has 13 residues. Germline V lookup: CDR1 ENHRY, CDR2 SYGVKD. Trimming pared 6 bases from V and 5 bases from J, leaving 13 bases between. CDR3 region: CAISSGTLTEAFF. The DNA of the CDR3 is TGTGCCATCAGCTCCGGGACTCTTACTGAAGCTTTCTTT.

Ten or more counts support this clonotype. The chain joins TRBV28 to TRBJ2-7; 7 bases are shared with TRBD2. V trimming: 5 bases; J trimming: 2 bases; junction bases outside the gene matches: 6. The CDR3 totals 14 residues. CDR1 and CDR2 from the germline V gene are MDHEN and SYDVKM. The CDR3: CASSEQSGAYEQYF. The CDR3 nucleotides read TGTGCCAGCAGTGAACAAAGCGGGGCCTACGAGCAGTACTTC. The whole variable domain, remainder taken from reference TRBV28 and TRBJ2-7, is DVKVTQSSRYLVKRTGEKVFLECVQDMDHENMFWYRQDPGLGLRLIYFSYDVKMKEKGDIPEGYSVSREKKERFSLILESASTNQTSMYLCASSEQSGAYEQYFGPGTRLTVT.

This clonotype was counted only a few times. V gene TRBV18 combines with J gene TRBJ2-3; TRBD2 agrees at 13 bases. The V gene end was trimmed by 5 bases and the J gene end by 5 bases; junction bases not matched to a gene: 4. The CDR3 loop spans 15 amino acids. CDR1 KGHSH and CDR2 LQKENI come from the germline V gene. CDR3 sequence (DNA): TGTGCCAGCTCAGGGACTAGCGGGAACCAAGATACGCAGTATTTT. Protein: CASSGTSGNQDTQYF.

The CDR3 reads CASSSGVSNSPLHF. In DNA form, the CDR3 reads TGTGCCAGCAGCTCCGGGGTCAGTAATTCACCCCTCCACTTT. The chain uses TRBV27 and TRBJ1-6; the D is unclear. CDR1 and CDR2 from the germline V gene are MNHEY and SMNVEV (reference sequence). There are 14 residues in the CDR3. V lost 6 bases and J lost 6, with 12 bases in between.

The table lists this clonotype with many counts. This rearrangement joins TRBV4-1 to TRBJ2-5; D is possibly TRBD2 (5 bases). V was pared by 0 bases and J by 5 bases, with 10 bases between. Germline V CDR1 and CDR2: MGHRA, YSYEKL. The CDR3 runs 14 residues. The CDR3 sequence: CASSQEPGGETQYF. CDR3 coding DNA: TGCGCCAGCAGCCAAGAGCCGGGCGGGGAGACCCAGTACTTC.

In regard to this clonotype: This CDR3 is missing its conserved last phenylalanine or tryptophan, likely due to a read error. The limits of the CDR3 on the DNA are not certain, so only TCRdb's listed CDR3 is given. The chain has TRBV9 and TRBJ1-1; TRBD1, as called in the table, went unchecked against the DNA. Germline loops: CDR1 SGDLS, CDR2 YYNGEE. The CDR3 sequence runs 15 residues, both termini included. CDR3 in amino acids: CASSSSRGAHTEAYL.

This clonotype was recorded many times. CDR3 region: CASSFRQGNEKLFF. CDR3 coding DNA: TGTGCCAGCAGCTTTCGACAGGGGAATGAAAAACTGTTTTTT. V and J are TRBV7-2 and TRBJ1-4, with 8 bases aligning to TRBD1. CDR3 length equals 14 residues. V lost 3 bases, J lost 5 bases, and 2 bases stayed unmatched. Germline V CDR1 and CDR2: SGHTA, FQGNSA.

This clonotype was detected ten times or more. V and J are TRBV5-1 and TRBJ2-5, with no clear D. There are 12 residues in the CDR3. Trimming left V 4 bases short and J 5 bases short, with 9 bases between. CDR1 SGHRS and CDR2 YFSETQ come from the germline V gene. The CDR3 loop reads CASSQLGETQYF. The CDR3 DNA is TGCGCCAGCAGCCAGCTAGGGGAGACCCAGTACTTC. The variable domain in full, completed from reference TRBV5-1 and TRBJ2-5, reads KAGVTQTPRYLIKTRGQQVTLSCSPISGHRSVSWYQQTPGQGLQFLFEYFSETQRNKGNFPGRFSGRQFSNSRSEMNVSTLELGDSALYLCASSQLGETQYFGPGTRLLVL.

There are many counts of this clonotype. In DNA, the CDR3 is TGTGCCAGCAGCACACTAGCGGGATCGCTGAATGAGCAGTTCTTC. It codes for CASSTLAGSLNEQFF. The V call is TRBV7-6, the J call TRBJ2-1; 10 bases fit TRBD2. Looked up from germline, CDR1 is SGHVS and CDR2 is FNYEAQ. V lost 5 bases to trimming and J lost 7 bases; unmatched junction nucleotides: 8. CDR3 length: 15 residues. Using reference TRBV7-6 and TRBJ2-1 for the parts outside the CDR3, the full variable domain is GAGVSQSPRYKVTKRGQDVALRCDPISGHVSLYWYRQALGQGPEFLTYFNYEAQQDKSGLPNDRFSAERPEGSISTLTIQRTEQRDSAMYRCASSTLAGSLNEQFFGPGTRLTVL.

This clonotype was detected ten times or more. V usage is TRBV5-6 and J usage is TRBJ2-4; no firm D call. Germline-derived CDR1 and CDR2 are SGHDT and YYEEEE. V was shortened by 0 bases and J by 0 bases, with 16 bases between the two germline ends. The CDR3 is 18 residues long. The CDR3 sequence: CASSLGAWRGQAKNIQYF. CDR3 in DNA: TGTGCCAGCAGCTTGGGGGCCTGGAGAGGCCAAGCCAAAAACATTCAGTACTTC. Together with reference TRBV5-6 and TRBJ2-4, the CDR3 gives the full variable domain: DAGVTQSPTHLIKTRGQQVTLRCSPKSGHDTVSWYQQALGQGPQFIFQYYEEEERQRGNFPDRFSGHQFPNYSSELNVNALLLGDSALYLCASSLGAWRGQAKNIQYFGAGTRLSVL.

This clonotype was observed at least ten times. The chain couples TRBV9 to TRBJ1-1, with TRBD1 matching 8 bases. The germline CDR1 and CDR2 sequences are SGDLS and YYNGEE. The CDR3 sequence is 15 residues long. The junction had 11 bases not matched to a gene; V was cut back by 3 bases and J by 7 bases. The CDR3 here is CASSGSGGDVFEAFF. Here the CDR3 DNA reads TGTGCCAGCAGCGGTTCAGGGGGCGACGTCTTTGAAGCTTTCTTT.

The V call is TRBV6-1, the J call TRBJ2-7, with D possibly called TRBD1 or TRBD2 (5 bases each). From germline, CDR1 is MNHNS and CDR2 SASEGT. The CDR3 is 16 amino acids. Trimming removed 0 bases at V and 3 bases at J, with 15 bases between. The CDR3 is CASSEALLGRIYEQYF. CDR3 coding DNA: TGTGCCAGCAGTGAAGCCCTCCTGGGACGGATCTACGAGCAGTACTTC.

This rearrangement joins TRBV5-1 to TRBJ1-1; perhaps TRBD1 as D (6 bases). The CDR3 length is 13 residues. The V gene lost 0 bases and the J gene lost 6 bases, with 9 bases spanning the gap. Germline CDR1 SGHRS, CDR2 YFSETQ. The CDR3 sequence: CASSLAGVPEAFF. The CDR3, as DNA: TGCGCCAGCAGCTTGGCAGGGGTCCCTGAAGCTTTCTTT.

This clonotype is medium-sized by share. The chain joins TRBV28 to TRBJ1-6; the D gene is possibly TRBD1 (6 bases). The CDR3 runs 14 residues. Trimming stripped 7 bases from V and 9 bases from J, with 16 bases between. Germline V gene sequence: CDR1 MDHEN, CDR2 SYDVKM. CDR3 sequence: CASTDRTSPSPLHF. DNA for the CDR3: TGTGCCAGCACCGACAGGACCAGCCCTTCACCCCTCCACTTT.

This clonotype was recorded many times. One junction end does not reproduce the germline sequence, and a read error may be involved. CDR3 residues: CASRRDSLSGNTIYF. The CDR3 nucleotides read TGTGCCAGCAGGCGAGACAGCCTCTCTGGAAACACCATATATTTT. This rearrangement joins TRBV5-1 to TRBJ1-3; possible D gene TRBD1, 5 bases. CDR3 length: 15 residues. CDR1 is SGHRS and CDR2 is YFSETQ in the germline V gene.

This clonotype was detected many times. The rearrangement links TRBV12-3 or TRBV12-4 to TRBJ2-1; TRBD2 matches 9 bases. The CDR3 totals 11 residues. V lost 11 bases, J lost 4 bases, and 0 bases stayed unmatched. The DNA of the CDR3 is TGTGCCGGACTAGCGTACAATGAGCAGTTCTTC. Protein product: CAGLAYNEQFF.

This clonotype was detected a few times. This chain connects TRBV25-1 to TRBJ1-5; no definite D call. This CDR3 region has 14 residues. CDR1 and CDR2 from the germline V gene are MGHDK and SYGVNS. Trimming pared 1 base from V and 0 bases from J, leaving 4 bases between. The CDR3 loop is CASSEWVSNQPQHF. Here the CDR3 DNA reads TGTGCCAGCAGTGAATGGGTTAGCAATCAGCCCCAGCATTTT.

CDR3 nucleotides: TGTGCCAGCAGTTTACCCGGGACAGGAGGGGCAGAGACCCAGTACTTC. Protein sequence: CASSLPGTGGAETQYF. The J gene is TRBJ2-5, the V gene TRBV27, with 8 bases that match TRBD1. Germline V lookup: CDR1 MNHEY, CDR2 SMNVEV (reference sequence). The CDR3 consists of 16 residues. V lost 2 bases and J lost 4; bases outside the gene matches: 9.

CDR3 amino acids: CASSLFLALGKGSYEQYF. Written as DNA, the CDR3 is TGTGCCAGCAGTTTATTTCTCGCCCTGGGCAAAGGATCCTACGAGCAGTACTTC. V is TRBV28 and J is TRBJ2-7, with D unresolved. V was trimmed by 1 base and J by 1 base, leaving 20 bases between them. The germline V gene encodes CDR1 MDHEN and CDR2 SYDVKM. This CDR3 is 18 amino acids long. Full variable domain (missing parts from reference TRBV28 and TRBJ2-7): DVKVTQSSRYLVKRTGEKVFLECVQDMDHENMFWYRQDPGLGLRLIYFSYDVKMKEKGDIPEGYSVSREKKERFSLILESASTNQTSMYLCASSLFLALGKGSYEQYFGPGTRLTVT.